This T cell receptor (beta chain) was profiled in a study of blood T cells in healthy people across ages. A note on this clonotype: The antigen is undetermined.

Trimming took 5 bases from V and 2 from J, leaving 13 bases between them. Germline V gene sequence: CDR1 SGHVS, CDR2 FNYEAQ. This CDR3 region has 15 residues. A second PCR of roughly 7 to 11 cycles used a sample-barcoded 5' primer and a J-beta primer mix. MiXCR, run by TCRdb on the 5' RACE reads, gives a single entry per CDR3 protein. The table shows about 1.1 million distinct CDR3 sequences, with roughly two fifths occurring only once. Study-wide points: Compared with aged donors, long-lived donors showed fewer expanded clones, suggesting selection.

Sample: blood. The V gene is TRBV7-6, the J gene TRBJ2-1; D unresolved. The TCR originated in a young man in good health. The CDR3, as DNA: TGTGCCAGCAGCCTGGAACCCACAGCCTACAATGAGCAGTTCTTC. This encodes CASSLEPTAYNEQFF.